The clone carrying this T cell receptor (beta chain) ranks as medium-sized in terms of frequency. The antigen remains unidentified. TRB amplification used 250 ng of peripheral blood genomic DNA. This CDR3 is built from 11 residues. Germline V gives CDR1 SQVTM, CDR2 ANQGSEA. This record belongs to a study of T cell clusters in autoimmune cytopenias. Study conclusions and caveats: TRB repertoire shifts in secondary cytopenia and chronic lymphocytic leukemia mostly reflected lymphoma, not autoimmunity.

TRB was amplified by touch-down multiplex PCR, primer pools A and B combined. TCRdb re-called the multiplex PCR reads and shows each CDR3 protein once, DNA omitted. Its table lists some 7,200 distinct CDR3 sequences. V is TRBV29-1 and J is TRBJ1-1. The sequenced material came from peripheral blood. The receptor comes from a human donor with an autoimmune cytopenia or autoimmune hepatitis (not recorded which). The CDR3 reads CSVDGYTEAFF.